The 21 T cell receptor beta chains presented below share a single source sample, sequenced in a study of T cells after posttransplantation cyclophosphamide. Produced via immunoSEQ multiplex PCR; TCRdb's table is partial and in-frame only. The sample lists more than 4,000 clones, about 76% seen once, with around two fifths in the top ten. Treatment was busulfan-fludarabine conditioning, a marrow graft, and cyclophosphamide on days +3 and +4. This specimen was PBMCs, taken 29 days after a stem cell transplant with posttransplant cyclophosphamide. The receptors here all came from a male patient between 50 and 60 years old who received an allogeneic stem cell transplant from an unrelated donor, was CMV-positive, and had acute GVHD only. Some T cells may possibly be graft donor cells.

The chain employs TRBV15 and TRBJ1-1, with 7 bases aligning to TRBD1. This CDR3 spans 15 amino acids. V was pared by 1 base and J by 2 bases, with 4 bases of the junction left unmatched. Germline-derived CDR1 and CDR2 are LNHNV and YYDKDF (reference sequence). DNA of the CDR3: TGTGCCACCAGCAGAGGGGACAGCTTTAACACTGAAGCTTTCTTT. Translation gives CATSRGDSFNTEAFF.

The chain joins TRBV7-2 to TRBJ2-1; the match to TRBD2 covers 9 bases. The germline gives CDR1 SGHTA, CDR2 FQGNSA. V lost 5 bases to trimming and J lost 2 bases; unmatched junction nucleotides: 16. This CDR3 spans 19 amino acids. The CDR3 nucleotides are TGTGCCAGCAGCCCCCGACTAGCGGAGCGTTCCTGGGCCTACAATGAGCAGTTCTTC. It translates to CASSPRLAERSWAYNEQFF.

The table lists this clone with a few counts. The rearrangement links TRBV5-4 to TRBJ2-7; D might be TRBD2 (5 bases). V lost 0 bases and J lost 4, with 11 bases in between. The CDR3 consists of 14 residues. From germline, CDR1 is SGHNT and CDR2 YYREEE (reference sequence). The DNA of the CDR3 is TGTGCCAGCAGCTTGGCCGGGATTGGGTACGAGCAGTACTTC. Encoded protein: CASSLAGIGYEQYF. The full variable domain, its missing parts supplied by reference TRBV5-4 and TRBJ2-7, is ETGVTQSPTHLIKTRGQQVTLRCSSQSGHNTVSWYQQALGQGPQFIFQYYREEENGRGNFPPRFSGLQFPNYSSELNVNALELDDSALYLCASSLAGIGYEQYFGPGTRLTVT.

This clone was counted only a few times. The chain recombines TRBV7-9 with TRBJ2-1; 8 positions match TRBD2. J was trimmed by 7 bases and V by 5 bases; bases with no gene match: 13. The germline gives CDR1 SEHNR, CDR2 FQNEAQ (reference sequence). This CDR3 is built from 16 residues. The CDR3: CASSPGNGTRRNEQFF. As DNA, the CDR3 is TGTGCCAGCAGCCCAGGGAACGGGACTAGAAGGAATGAGCAGTTCTTC.

The V gene is TRBV5-1, the J gene TRBJ1-1; no clear D. V gave up 6 bases and J gave up 10 bases, with 19 bases separating them. CDR3 length: 13 amino acids. The germline V gene has CDR1 SGHRS and CDR2 YFSETQ. CDR3 sequence reads: CASNQNDMSAAFF. In DNA, the CDR3 is TGCGCCAGCAACCAGAATGATATGTCTGCAGCTTTCTTT.

Concerning this clone: A far larger clone is just one base off, so this is likely a read error. The chain is built from TRBV4-2 and TRBJ2-1; TRBD1 might be the D (6 bases). Germline CDR1 and CDR2: LGHNA and YNFKEQ. This CDR3 contains 16 residues. CDR3 coding DNA: TGTGCCAGCAGCCAAGATCTGACAGGCTTTAACAATGATCAGTTCTTC. Its translation: CASSQDLTGFNNDQFF.

The chain combines TRBV11-2 with TRBJ2-7; 8 nucleotides line up with TRBD1. Looked up from germline, CDR1 is SGHAT and CDR2 is FQNNGV. The junction had 12 bases not matched to a gene; V was cut back by 5 bases and J by 3 bases. The length of the CDR3 is 16 residues. In nucleotides, the CDR3 is TGTGCCAGCAGCCTCTCAGCGCAGGGGGCCCTCTACGAGCAGTACTTC. This encodes CASSLSAQGALYEQYF.

As regards this clone: The sample carries other DNA sequences with the same CDR3. The CDR3 coding sequence is TGTGCCAGCTCACCCGGTGAACAAGAGACCCAGTACTTC. Protein product: CASSPGEQETQYF. This chain joins TRBV18 and TRBJ2-5, with D uncertain. CDR1 is KGHSH, CDR2 LQKENI, per germline. The CDR3 is 13 residues long. Trimming removed 3 bases at V and 2 bases at J, with 7 bases between.

In this sample, this clone is medium-sized (0.01 to 0.1%). The chain uses TRBV2 and TRBJ2-1, with D perhaps TRBD2 (5 bases). Deletions cut 0 bases from V and 8 bases from J, with 14 bases between. CDR3 length equals 15 residues. Per the germline V gene, CDR1 is SNHLY and CDR2 is FYNNEI. The CDR3 reads CASSEAGPGVHEQFF. The CDR3 DNA sequence: TGTGCCAGCAGTGAAGCAGGACCCGGGGTTCATGAGCAGTTCTTC.

The chain has TRBV5-6 and TRBJ2-4, with TRBD1 matching 9 bases. Germline trimming cut 2 bases from V and 8 bases from J; bases unmatched to any gene: 5. The germline V gene encodes CDR1 SGHDT and CDR2 YYEEEE. The CDR3 extends over 14 amino acids. CDR3 DNA: TGTGCCAGCAGCTTACAGGGGGCTTCCGACATTCAGTACTTC. As protein: CASSLQGASDIQYF.

This clone came up once. The chain is built from TRBV27 and TRBJ1-1, with a possible D match to TRBD1 (6 bases). Germline assignment: CDR1 MNHEY and CDR2 SMNVEV (reference sequence). The CDR3 is 13 amino acids. Trimming removed 3 bases from V and 3 bases from J, with 8 bases in between. CDR3 residues: CASSLGGHTEAFF. The DNA of the CDR3 is TGTGCCAGCAGTTTGGGGGGGCACACTGAAGCTTTCTTT.

This clone counts as medium-sized. J is TRBJ1-2 and V is TRBV10-2; possibly TRBD1 for D (5 bases). Trimming took off 6 bases at V and 6 bases at J, with 20 bases between the two ends. There are 15 residues in the CDR3. The V gene's germline CDR1 is WSHSY and CDR2 SAAADI. The CDR3 DNA is TGCGCCAGCAGCAGCGGGACCTCCGGAAAGGATGGCTACACCTTC. Translation: CASSSGTSGKDGYTF.

The gene calls are TRBV2 and TRBJ2-7, with 9 positions matching TRBD1. Germline CDR1 is SNHLY and CDR2 is FYNNEI. V was clipped by 0 bases and J by 0 bases; unmatched bases: 3. This CDR3 comprises 16 residues. CDR3 sequence: CASSEAGQGPSYEQYF. The CDR3 DNA reads TGTGCCAGCAGTGAAGCGGGACAGGGACCCTCCTACGAGCAGTACTTC.

As for this clone: The same CDR3 is also encoded by other DNA sequences in this sample. This chain connects TRBV7-2 to TRBJ1-4; no clear D. V was trimmed by 9 bases and J by 2 bases, leaving 13 bases between them. This CDR3 region has 14 residues. CDR1 and CDR2 from the germline V gene are SGHTA and FQGNSA. CDR3 coding DNA: TGTGCCAGTTCTAGTGGTACTACTAATGAAAAACTGTTTTTT. Translation gives CASSSGTTNEKLFF.

The chain carries TRBV30 and TRBJ2-7, with D hard to call. V was clipped by 2 bases and J by 9 bases, with 11 bases between them. The germline gives CDR1 GTSNPN, CDR2 SVGIG (reference sequence). The CDR3 consists of 11 residues. The CDR3 protein is CAWSSSRGQYF. DNA of the CDR3: TGTGCCTGGAGTTCGAGCCGCGGGCAGTACTTC. Full variable domain (rest looked up from reference TRBV30 and TRBJ2-7): SQTIHQWPATLVQPVGSPLSLECTVEGTSNPNLYWYRQAAGRGLQLLFYSVGIGQISSEVPQNLSASRPQDRQFILSSKKLLLSDSGFYLCAWSSSRGQYFGPGTRLTVT.

This chain's CDR3 is CASSEWEGSSYEQYF. DNA for the CDR3: TGTGCCAGCAGTGAATGGGAGGGTTCCTCCTACGAGCAGTACTTC. This chain links TRBV2 with TRBJ2-7; 7 nucleotides line up with TRBD2. V lost 2 bases and J lost 0; bases outside the gene matches: 4. The CDR3 covers 15 residues. Looked up from germline, CDR1 is SNHLY and CDR2 is FYNNEI.

The chain is built from TRBV9 and TRBJ2-2; 13 bases are shared with TRBD2. Germline CDR1 SGDLS, CDR2 YYNGEE. The trim removed 4 bases at V and 5 bases at J, leaving 5 bases unmatched. The CDR3 contains 16 residues. This CDR3 is CASSSRTSGGTGELFF. The CDR3 nucleotides read TGTGCCAGCAGCTCGCGGACTAGCGGGGGAACCGGGGAGCTGTTTTTT.

The chain uses TRBV28 and TRBJ1-5; D not certain. The V end lost 3 bases, the J end lost 2 bases, and 5 bases lay between the germline ends. This CDR3 spans 13 amino acids. CDR1 is MDHEN and CDR2 is SYDVKM in the germline V gene. Written as DNA, the CDR3 is TGTGCCAGCAGTTTCGGGGGCAATCAGCCCCAGCATTTT. Translated, it gives CASSFGGNQPQHF.

This chain joins TRBV7-2 and TRBJ2-7, with 13 bases matching TRBD2. Losses at the gene ends were 7 bases for V and 2 bases for J; bases not matched to a gene: 5. The CDR3 length is 15 residues. Per germline, CDR1 SGHTA and CDR2 FQGNSA. CDR3 loop: CASTLGLAGPYEQYF. CDR3 nucleotides: TGTGCCAGCACCCTGGGACTAGCGGGGCCCTACGAGCAGTACTTC.

The chain carries TRBV30 and TRBJ1-6; tentatively, D is TRBD1 (5 bases). The germline gives CDR1 GTSNPN, CDR2 SVGIG (reference sequence). The CDR3 totals 16 residues. The germline V and J ends were trimmed by 4 bases and 5 bases, with 18 bases remaining between them. Here the CDR3 DNA reads TGTGCCTGGATTTCGGGTCGGGGGGACCATAATTCACCCCTCCACTTT. Its translation is CAWISGRGDHNSPLHF.

The chain combines TRBV5-1 with TRBJ2-1; TRBD2 is a possible D gene (5 bases). In germline, CDR1 is SGHRS, CDR2 YFSETQ. Trimming took off 1 base at V and 4 bases at J, with 9 bases between the two ends. The CDR3 is 14 residues long. CDR3 sequence reads: CASSLRTWYNEQFF. The CDR3 nucleotides read TGCGCCAGCAGCTTGCGGACTTGGTACAATGAGCAGTTCTTC.